The rows below give T cell receptor beta chains drawn from one sample of a study of blood T cell repertoires in COVID-19. The table came from immunoSEQ multiplex PCR; TCRdb's copy has only in-frame clones and leaves some out. The table lists about 260,000 clones, about 88% of them singletons. Material for sequencing was PBMCs or T cells enriched from blood (not recorded which). The receptors stem from a woman in her 50s who had recovered from COVID-19. The CDR3 runs from the conserved cysteine through the conserved F or W. Each record gives: CDR3 length, J gene, V gene, CDR3 protein.

17 | TRBJ2-5 | TRBV7-3 | CASSLQGVGHGQETQYF
15 | TRBJ1-1 | TRBV7-2 | CASSLAGHGNTEAFF
16 | TRBJ1-5 | TRBV3-1/TRBV3-2 | CASSQGGLTGRQPQHF
15 | TRBJ2-1 | TRBV4-1 | CASSHDGQGYNEQFF
14 | TRBJ1-5 | TRBV5-1 | CASSPGGPNQPQHF
14 | TRBJ1-2 | TRBV5-6 | CASSLDSGGYGYTF
14 | TRBJ2-7 | TRBV14 | CASSRTSALAEQYF
13 | TRBJ2-7 | TRBV28 | CASSFGASREQYF
13 | TRBJ1-1 | TRBV5-4 | CASGPQGPAEAFF
14 | TRBJ1-6 | TRBV9 | CASSPRTGGSPLHF
15 | TRBJ1-3 | TRBV18 | CASSPIRESGNTIYF
16 | TRBJ2-1 | TRBV9 | CASSTREGREFNEQFF
16 | TRBJ2-3 | TRBV19 | CASSQWTSRAPDTQYF
15 | TRBJ2-1 | TRBV11-2 | CASSRSGTSYNEQFF
13 | TRBJ2-7 | TRBV30 | CAWSTRQGDEQYF
17 | TRBJ1-1 | TRBV15 | CATSRWGNGQRNTEAFF
16 | TRBJ2-3 | TRBV9 | CASSATSGSSTDTQYF
15 | TRBJ2-1 | TRBV9 | CASRPAGYTYNEQFF
16 | TRBJ2-7 | TRBV7-2 | CASSLAGTVVNTEQYF
15 | TRBJ2-1 | TRBV5-1 | CASSLAPHLEDEQFF
13 | TRBJ1-2 | TRBV27 | CASSLSRTYGYTF
18 | TRBJ1-2 | TRBV24-1 | CATSDPPGGGKSNYGYTF
15 | TRBJ1-3 | TRBV19 | CASSTTGGFGNTIYF
16 | TRBJ2-7 | TRBV6-5 | CASSYGGGEVLNEQYF